This TCR beta chain was identified in a study of cytomegalovirus exposure and HLA in healthy donors. Study results and caveats: Available immune exposure information covered CMV serostatus only. Previous analysis showed most TCR beta V segments were productive about 90% or about 30% of the time.

This clone was seen only a few times. Its antigen is unknown. It was with 60 Vbeta and 13 Jbeta primers that the PCR ran. Method: immunoSEQ multiplex PCR; TCRdb's copy keeps in-frame clones and lacks some. Seen here are more than 95,000 clones, more than 70% observed once, and the top ten hold about 15%. The clonotype originates from a man in his fifties or sixties in good health and CMV-seropositive. Sequenced sample: PBMCs.

In nucleotides, the CDR3 is TGCGCCAGCAGCTTTGCAGGGGGTACGAACACTGAAGCTTTCTTT. Translated: CASSFAGGTNTEAFF. The chain couples TRBV5-1 to TRBJ1-1; TRBD1 agrees at 7 bases. Germline V gene sequence: CDR1 SGHRS, CDR2 YFSETQ. V lost 2 bases to trimming and J lost 1 base; unmatched junction nucleotides: 5. The CDR3 is 15 amino acids.